This TCR beta chain was sequenced for a study of blood T cell repertoires in COVID-19. TCRdb's copy holds only in-frame clones and misses some; the assay was immunoSEQ multiplex PCR. Of tens of thousands of clones listed, roughly 90% were seen once; the top ten hold under 4.5%. This CDR3 is 15 amino acids long. Trimming pared 3 bases from V and 7 bases from J, leaving 19 bases between. Germline V gene lookup returns CDR1 SQVTM and CDR2 ANQGSEA. The sample consisted of peripheral blood. This sequence joins TRBV29-1 and TRBJ2-1; a possible D gene is TRBD1 (5 bases). The sequence derives from a human donor in a cohort sampled during active COVID-19. The CDR3 nucleotides read TGCAGCGTTGACGACAGATCCCACCACTATAATGAGCAGTTCTTC. Its protein is CSVDDRSHHYNEQFF.